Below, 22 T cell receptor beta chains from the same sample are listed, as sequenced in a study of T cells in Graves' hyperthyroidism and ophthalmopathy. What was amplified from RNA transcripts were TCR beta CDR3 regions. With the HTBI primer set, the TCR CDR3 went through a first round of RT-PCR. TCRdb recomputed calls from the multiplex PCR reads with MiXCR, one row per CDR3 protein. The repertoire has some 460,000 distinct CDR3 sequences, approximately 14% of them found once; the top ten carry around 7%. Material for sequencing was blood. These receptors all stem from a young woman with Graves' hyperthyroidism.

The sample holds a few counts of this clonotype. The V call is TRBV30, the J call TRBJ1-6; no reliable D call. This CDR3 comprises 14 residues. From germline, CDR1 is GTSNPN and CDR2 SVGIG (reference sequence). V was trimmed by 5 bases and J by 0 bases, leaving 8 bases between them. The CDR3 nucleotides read TGTGCCTGGGACCAGAGCTCCTATAATTCACCCCTCCACTTT. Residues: CAWDQSSYNSPLHF.

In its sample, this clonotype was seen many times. This CDR3 reads CASSMGDSSSYEQYF. The DNA for the CDR3 is TGTGCCAGCAGCATGGGGGACAGCAGCTCCTACGAGCAGTACTTC. The V call is TRBV7-6, the J call TRBJ2-7; 7 positions match TRBD1. The germline V gene encodes CDR1 SGHVS and CDR2 FNYEAQ. This CDR3 spans 15 amino acids. V lost 5 bases to trimming and J lost 0 bases; unmatched junction nucleotides: 7.

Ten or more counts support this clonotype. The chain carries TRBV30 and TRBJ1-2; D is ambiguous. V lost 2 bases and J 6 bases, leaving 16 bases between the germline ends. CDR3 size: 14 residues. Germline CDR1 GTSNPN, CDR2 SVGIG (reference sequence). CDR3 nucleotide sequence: TGTGCCTGGAGTCTACTATCGGACCCCGATGGCTACACCTTC. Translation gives CAWSLLSDPDGYTF.

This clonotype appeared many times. The CDR3 DNA reads TGTGCCAGCAGCTTCGTCGGAGAGACCCAGTACTTC. This sequence encodes CASSFVGETQYF. The chain recombines TRBV7-9 with TRBJ2-5; D is unresolved. The CDR3 has 12 amino acids. V was trimmed by 3 bases and J by 4 bases, leaving 6 bases between them. Germline V lookup: CDR1 SEHNR, CDR2 FQNEAQ (reference sequence). The full variable domain, with the rest looked up from reference TRBV7-9 and TRBJ2-5, is DTGVSQNPRHKITKRGQNVTFRCDPISEHNRLYWYRQTLGQGPEFLTYFQNEAQLEKSRLLSDRFSAERPKGSFSTLEIQRTEQGDSAMYLCASSFVGETQYFGPGTRLLVL.

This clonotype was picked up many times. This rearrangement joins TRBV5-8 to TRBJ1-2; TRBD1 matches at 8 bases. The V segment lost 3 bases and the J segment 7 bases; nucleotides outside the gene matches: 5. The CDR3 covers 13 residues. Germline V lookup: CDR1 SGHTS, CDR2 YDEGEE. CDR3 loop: CASSSQGAIGYTF. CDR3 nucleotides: TGTGCCAGCAGCTCCCAGGGGGCGATTGGCTACACCTTC. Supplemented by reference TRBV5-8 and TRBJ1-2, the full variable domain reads EAGVTQSPTHLIKTRGQQATLRCSPISGHTSVYWYQQALGLGLQFLLWYDEGEERNRGNFPPRFSGRQFPNYSSELNVNALELEDSALYLCASSSQGAIGYTFGSGTRLTVV.

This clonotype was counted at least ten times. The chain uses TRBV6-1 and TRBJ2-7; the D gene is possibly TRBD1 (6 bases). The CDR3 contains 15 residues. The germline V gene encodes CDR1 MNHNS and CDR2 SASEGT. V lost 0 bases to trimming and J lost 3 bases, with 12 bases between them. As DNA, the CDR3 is TGTGCCAGCAGTGAAGCGGTGACAGGAATCTACGAGCAGTACTTC. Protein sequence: CASSEAVTGIYEQYF.

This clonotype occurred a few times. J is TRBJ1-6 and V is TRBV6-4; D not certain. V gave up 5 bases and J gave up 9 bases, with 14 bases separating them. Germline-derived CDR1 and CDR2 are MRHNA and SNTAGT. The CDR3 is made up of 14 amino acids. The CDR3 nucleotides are TGTGCCAGCAGTAGAGCTCCGGGTAGTTCACCCCTCCACTTT. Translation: CASSRAPGSSPLHF.

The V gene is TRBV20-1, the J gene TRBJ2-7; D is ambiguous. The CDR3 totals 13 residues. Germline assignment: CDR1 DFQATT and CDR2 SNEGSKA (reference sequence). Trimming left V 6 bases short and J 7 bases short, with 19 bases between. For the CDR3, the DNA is TGCAGTGCCGCCCGGACCGTTCAGAGGGAGCAGTACTTC. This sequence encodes CSAARTVQREQYF.

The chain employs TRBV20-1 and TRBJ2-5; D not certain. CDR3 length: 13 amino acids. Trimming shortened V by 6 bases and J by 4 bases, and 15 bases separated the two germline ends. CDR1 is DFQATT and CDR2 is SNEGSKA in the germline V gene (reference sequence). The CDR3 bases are TGCAGTGCAGAGACCGTGAAGGGAGAGACCCAGTACTTC. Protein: CSAETVKGETQYF.

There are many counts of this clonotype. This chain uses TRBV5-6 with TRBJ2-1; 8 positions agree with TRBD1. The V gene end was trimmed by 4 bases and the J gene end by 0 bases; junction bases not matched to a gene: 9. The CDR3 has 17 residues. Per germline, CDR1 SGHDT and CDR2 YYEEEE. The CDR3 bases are TGTGCCAGCAGCAGGGGACCGGGACAGGACTCCTACAATGAGCAGTTCTTC. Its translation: CASSRGPGQDSYNEQFF.

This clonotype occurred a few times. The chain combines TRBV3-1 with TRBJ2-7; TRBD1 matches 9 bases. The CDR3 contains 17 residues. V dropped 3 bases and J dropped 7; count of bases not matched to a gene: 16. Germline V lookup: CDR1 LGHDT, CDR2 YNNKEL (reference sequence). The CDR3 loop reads CASSHLTSGQGLGEQYF. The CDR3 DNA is TGTGCCAGCAGCCACCTGACGTCAGGACAGGGGTTGGGTGAGCAGTACTTC.

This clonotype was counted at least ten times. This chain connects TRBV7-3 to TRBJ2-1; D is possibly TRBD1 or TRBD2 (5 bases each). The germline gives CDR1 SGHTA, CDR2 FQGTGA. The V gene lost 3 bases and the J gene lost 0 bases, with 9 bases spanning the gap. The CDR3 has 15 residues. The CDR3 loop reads CASSLGDGSYNEQFF. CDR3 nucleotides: TGTGCCAGCAGCTTGGGGGACGGCTCCTACAATGAGCAGTTCTTC.

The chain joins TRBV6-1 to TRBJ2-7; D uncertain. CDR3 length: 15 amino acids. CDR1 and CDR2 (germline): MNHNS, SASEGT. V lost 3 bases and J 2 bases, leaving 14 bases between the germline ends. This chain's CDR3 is CASSDRSRTAYEQYF. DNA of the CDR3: TGTGCCAGCAGTGATAGGAGTCGGACCGCCTACGAGCAGTACTTC.

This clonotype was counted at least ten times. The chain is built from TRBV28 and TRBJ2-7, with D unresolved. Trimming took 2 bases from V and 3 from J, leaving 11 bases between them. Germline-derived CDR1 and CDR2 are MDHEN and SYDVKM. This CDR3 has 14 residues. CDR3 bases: TGTGCCAGCAGTTTAGGTCCGATCGGCTACGAGCAGTACTTC. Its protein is CASSLGPIGYEQYF.

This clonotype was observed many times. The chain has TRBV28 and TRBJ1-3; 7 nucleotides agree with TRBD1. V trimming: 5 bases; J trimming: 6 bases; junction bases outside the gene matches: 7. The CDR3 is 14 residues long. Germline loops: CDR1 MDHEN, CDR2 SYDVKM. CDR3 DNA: TGTGCCAGCAGTCCCCGGACAGGAGTAAACACCATATATTTT. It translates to CASSPRTGVNTIYF. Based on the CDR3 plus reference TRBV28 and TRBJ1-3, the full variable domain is DVKVTQSSRYLVKRTGEKVFLECVQDMDHENMFWYRQDPGLGLRLIYFSYDVKMKEKGDIPEGYSVSREKKERFSLILESASTNQTSMYLCASSPRTGVNTIYFGEGSWLTVV.

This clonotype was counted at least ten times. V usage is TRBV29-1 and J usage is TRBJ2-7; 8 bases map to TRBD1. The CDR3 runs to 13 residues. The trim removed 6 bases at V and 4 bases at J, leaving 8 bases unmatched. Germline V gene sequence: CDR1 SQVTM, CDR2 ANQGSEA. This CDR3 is CSVAQGAKYEQYF. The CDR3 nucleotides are TGCAGCGTAGCCCAGGGGGCTAAGTACGAGCAGTACTTC.

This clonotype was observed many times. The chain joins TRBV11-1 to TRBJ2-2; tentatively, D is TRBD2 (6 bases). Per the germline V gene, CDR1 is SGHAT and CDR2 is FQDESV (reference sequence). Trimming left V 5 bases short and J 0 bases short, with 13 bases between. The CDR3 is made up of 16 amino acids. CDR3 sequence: CASSPRLAPNTGELFF. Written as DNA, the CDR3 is TGTGCCAGCAGCCCCCGGCTAGCGCCGAACACCGGGGAGCTGTTTTTT.

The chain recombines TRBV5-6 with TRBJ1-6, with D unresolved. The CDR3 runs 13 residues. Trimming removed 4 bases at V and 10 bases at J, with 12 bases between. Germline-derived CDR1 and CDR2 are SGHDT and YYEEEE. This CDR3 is CASSRGEQSPLHF. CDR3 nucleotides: TGTGCCAGCAGCCGTGGTGAACAGTCACCCCTCCACTTT.

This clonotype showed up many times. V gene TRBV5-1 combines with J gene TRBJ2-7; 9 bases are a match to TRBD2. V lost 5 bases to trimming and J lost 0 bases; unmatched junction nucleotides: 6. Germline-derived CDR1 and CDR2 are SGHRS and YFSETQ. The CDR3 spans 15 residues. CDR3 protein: CASRDAAGGSYEQYF. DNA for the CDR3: TGCGCCAGCAGAGACGCAGCGGGAGGCTCCTACGAGCAGTACTTC.

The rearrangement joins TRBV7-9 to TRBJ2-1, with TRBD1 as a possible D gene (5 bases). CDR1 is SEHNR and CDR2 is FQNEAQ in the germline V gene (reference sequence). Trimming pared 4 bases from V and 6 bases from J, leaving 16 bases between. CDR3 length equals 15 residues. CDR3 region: CASSYHRKLGNEQFF. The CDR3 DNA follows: TGTGCCAGCAGCTATCACAGGAAATTAGGCAATGAGCAGTTCTTC.

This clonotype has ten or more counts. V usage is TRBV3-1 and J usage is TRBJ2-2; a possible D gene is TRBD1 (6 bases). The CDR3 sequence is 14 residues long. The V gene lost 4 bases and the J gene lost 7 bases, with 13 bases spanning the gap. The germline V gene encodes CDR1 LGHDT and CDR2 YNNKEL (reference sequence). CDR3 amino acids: CASSLATGFGELFF. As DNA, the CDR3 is TGTGCCAGCAGCCTCGCAACAGGGTTCGGGGAGCTGTTTTTT.

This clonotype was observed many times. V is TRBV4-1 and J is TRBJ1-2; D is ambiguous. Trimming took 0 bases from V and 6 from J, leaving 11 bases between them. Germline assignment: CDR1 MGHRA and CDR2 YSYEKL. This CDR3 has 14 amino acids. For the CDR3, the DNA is TGCGCCAGCAGCCAAGAGAGAGCACCTGATGGCTACACCTTC. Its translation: CASSQERAPDGYTF.